Each of the 19 T cell receptor beta chains below was sequenced from the same sample in a study of identical twins. TCRdb re-analysed the 5' RACE reads in MiXCR, keeping a single row per CDR3 protein. The table has roughly 230,000 distinct CDR3 sequences, around 8.3% seen once; the top ten hold 3%. These same data were also listed under a study on yellow fever vaccine responses in identical twins.

Input material: CD8+ T cells sorted from blood. The source is a woman between 18 and 29 years old in good health.

This chain uses TRBV19 with TRBJ1-1; 7 bases match TRBD1. This CDR3 has 16 residues. The J segment lost 5 bases and the V segment lost 9 bases, leaving 18 bases of the junction unmatched. Germline lookup yields CDR1 LNHDA and CDR2 SQIVND (reference sequence). Here the CDR3 DNA reads TGTGCCAGCTTAAACTGGGGGCCAGGGGGTAAGACTGAAGCTTTCTTT. It translates to CASLNWGPGGKTEAFF.

The chain carries TRBV11-2 and TRBJ2-7; D tentatively fits TRBD1 or TRBD2 (6 bases each). This CDR3 comprises 15 residues. The germline V and J ends were trimmed by 5 bases and 5 bases, with 19 bases remaining between them. The germline V gene has CDR1 SGHAT and CDR2 FQNNGV. CDR3 sequence (DNA): TGTGCCAGCAGCCCCCATTCGGAGGGGGACCACGAGCAGTACTTC. As protein: CASSPHSEGDHEQYF.

This chain uses TRBV29-1 with TRBJ1-1; no definite D call. This CDR3 has 12 residues. The V end lost 7 bases, the J end lost 4 bases, and 13 bases lay between the germline ends. Germline loops: CDR1 SQVTM, CDR2 ANQGSEA. The CDR3 loop is CSAEGYGTEAFF. The CDR3 DNA reads TGCAGCGCCGAGGGTTACGGCACTGAAGCTTTCTTT.

This clonotype was counted a few times. The chain joins TRBV19 to TRBJ2-2; D is perhaps TRBD1 (5 bases). Trimming took 1 base from V and 4 from J, leaving 13 bases between them. Germline assignment: CDR1 LNHDA and CDR2 SQIVND (reference sequence). The CDR3 spans 16 residues. CDR3 bases: TGTGCCAGTAGTATAGGGGGCGCGGATTTCACCGGGGAGCTGTTTTTT. It codes for CASSIGGADFTGELFF.

The chain is built from TRBV6-4 and TRBJ2-1; 7 positions match TRBD1. Germline V gene lookup returns CDR1 MRHNA and CDR2 SNTAGT. The ends lost 3 bases at V and 12 bases at J; junction bases unmatched: 8. CDR3 length equals 13 residues. The CDR3 DNA reads TGTGCCAGCAGTGAGACAGGGACCGTCGGGCAGTTCTTC. Its protein is CASSETGTVGQFF.

J is TRBJ2-7 and V is TRBV11-2; D gene unclear. CDR3 size: 12 residues. Germline V gene data show CDR1 as SGHAT and CDR2 as FQNNGV. The V end was cut by 4 bases, the J end by 6 bases, with 10 bases between. CDR3 bases: TGTGCCAGCAGCTCTAACATCCCCGAGCAGTACTTC. The encoded protein is CASSSNIPEQYF.

In its sample, this clonotype was seen a few times. This rearrangement joins TRBV20-1 to TRBJ1-5; D is undetermined. CDR1 is DFQATT, CDR2 SNEGSKA, per germline (reference sequence). Between the trimmed V and J ends, which lost 0 bases and 15 bases, there was a span of 12 bases. This CDR3 comprises 11 residues. The CDR3 loop reads CSARDLASWHF. CDR3 sequence (DNA): TGCAGTGCTAGAGATCTCGCATCTTGGCATTTT.

The J gene is TRBJ2-1, the V gene TRBV5-6; a weak D match, TRBD2 (6 bases). Trimming cost V 2 bases and J 10 bases, with 13 bases left between them. The length of the CDR3 is 13 residues. Germline CDR1 SGHDT, CDR2 YYEEEE. CDR3 sequence: CASSFAGSGEQFF. The CDR3 DNA reads TGTGCCAGCAGCTTTGCGGGGTCGGGAGAGCAGTTCTTC.

The gene calls are TRBV6-6 and TRBJ2-7; TRBD2 is a possible D gene (5 bases). Germline V gene data show CDR1 as MNHNY and CDR2 as SVGAGI (reference sequence). The CDR3 has 13 residues. Trimming took off 7 bases at V and 3 bases at J, with 13 bases between the two ends. The CDR3: CASNKLEGYEQYF. The CDR3 region has the DNA TGTGCCAGCAACAAACTAGAGGGCTACGAGCAGTACTTC.

This clonotype has at least ten counts. The chain employs TRBV6-5 and TRBJ2-7; TRBD1 agrees at 9 bases. Losses at the gene ends were 4 bases for V and 3 bases for J; bases not matched to a gene: 10. The CDR3 has 16 residues. Germline assignment: CDR1 MNHEY and CDR2 SVGAGI. The DNA of the CDR3 is TGTGCCAGCAGTTGGGGGACCCGGGACAGGGACTACGAGCAGTACTTC. This gives the protein CASSWGTRDRDYEQYF.

This clonotype has ten or more counts. The V and J genes are TRBV11-2 and TRBJ2-2, with D possibly being TRBD2 (5 bases). Trimming took off 0 bases at V and 4 bases at J, with 9 bases between the two ends. The CDR3 covers 15 residues. Germline V lookup: CDR1 SGHAT, CDR2 FQNNGV. The CDR3 DNA is TGTGCCAGCAGCTTAGATACTAGTTTCACCGGGGAGCTGTTTTTT. Residues: CASSLDTSFTGELFF.

This clonotype was seen a few times. One end of the junction does not line up with germline, which may come from a read error. This sequence joins TRBV12-3 or TRBV12-4 and TRBJ1-1; no reliable D call. The CDR3 has 13 residues. CDR3 in amino acids: CASSFELNSEAFF. CDR3 bases: TGTGCCAGCAGTTTTGAGTTGAACTCTGAAGCTTTCTTT.

This clonotype showed up just a few times. CDR3 DNA sequence: TGCGCCAGCAGCTCCGCAGTCTCCTACGAGCAGTACTTC. It specifies CASSSAVSYEQYF. The chain links TRBV4-1 to TRBJ2-7, with D unresolved. Trimming removed 5 bases at V and 0 bases at J, with 8 bases between. The length of the CDR3 is 13 residues. Germline-derived CDR1 and CDR2 are MGHRA and YSYEKL.

V and J are TRBV11-2 and TRBJ2-3; 7 bases match TRBD2. This CDR3 comprises 16 residues. The germline CDR1 and CDR2 sequences are SGHAT and FQNNGV. Unmatched junction bases numbered 9, after V lost 6 bases and J lost 0 bases. CDR3 nucleotide sequence: TGTGCCAGCAGACCCCTTCTAGCGGCTAGCACAGATACGCAGTATTTT. As protein: CASRPLLAASTDTQYF.

Many counts were recorded for this clonotype. A junction boundary mismatches the germline segment, possibly from a read error. The J gene is TRBJ2-2, the V gene TRBV7-7, with D tentatively TRBD1 (5 bases). The germline V gene has CDR1 SSHAT and CDR2 FNYEAQ (reference sequence). The CDR3 sequence is 14 residues long. CDR3 DNA: TGTGCTAGCAGCTTAGACAGTTCCACCGGGGAGCTGTTTTTT. Encoded protein: CASSLDSSTGELFF.

This clonotype was seen at least ten times. This CDR3 reads CSVIHRDLGKNIQYF. The CDR3 DNA is TGCAGCGTCATCCACAGGGACTTGGGCAAAAACATTCAGTACTTC. The chain couples TRBV29-1 to TRBJ2-4, with D tentatively TRBD1 or TRBD2 (6 bases each). V was pared by 6 bases and J by 3 bases, with 18 bases between. Germline V gene sequence: CDR1 SQVTM, CDR2 ANQGSEA. The CDR3 has 15 residues.

This clonotype occurred many times. The rearrangement joins TRBV10-3 to TRBJ2-6, with D perhaps matching TRBD1 (5 bases). Deletions cut 5 bases from V and 0 bases from J, with 17 bases between. This CDR3 is 18 amino acids long. Germline CDR1 is ENHRY and CDR2 is SYGVKD. The CDR3 coding sequence is TGTGCCATCAGTTCGAAGACAGAGCTTAGCTCTGGGGCCAACGTCCTGACTTTC. Residues: CAISSKTELSSGANVLTF.

This clonotype was counted only a few times. V gene TRBV9 combines with J gene TRBJ2-2, with 8 bases matching TRBD2. This CDR3 has 17 amino acids. Trimming cost V 3 bases and J 5 bases; bases outside gene matches: 12. Germline V CDR1 and CDR2: SGDLS, YYNGEE. The CDR3 region is CASSGSGVMFWTGELFF. CDR3 bases: TGTGCCAGCAGCGGTAGCGGGGTCATGTTTTGGACCGGGGAGCTGTTTTTT.

DNA for the CDR3: TGTGCCAGCAGCCCCACGGCCCTCAATGAGCAGTTCTTC. It encodes CASSPTALNEQFF. The gene calls are TRBV7-2 and TRBJ2-1; D is undetermined. The ends were cut back, 5 bases at V and 6 bases at J, with 11 bases in the middle. This CDR3 is 13 amino acids long. From germline, CDR1 is SGHTA and CDR2 FQGNSA.